This T cell receptor beta chain originates from a study of blood T cell repertoires in COVID-19. The V gene's germline CDR1 is SGHTA and CDR2 FQGNSA. With 3 bases removed from V and 2 bases from J, the gap between germline ends came to 10 bases. This CDR3 contains 15 residues. Produced via immunoSEQ multiplex PCR; TCRdb's table is partial and in-frame only. The sample shows roughly 300,000 clones, 65% to 85% of them seen only once. Material for sequencing was peripheral blood. The TCR comes from a woman between 50 and 59 years old with acute or convalescent COVID-19. The rearrangement joins TRBV7-2 to TRBJ2-2; D may be TRBD2 (7 bases). The CDR3 reads CASSLRGPNTGELFF. The CDR3 DNA follows: TGTGCCAGCAGCTTGCGGGGGCCAAACACCGGGGAGCTGTTTTTT.